The source of this T cell receptor beta chain is a study of T cell repertoires in cytomegalovirus infection. Overall study context: Newly reported HLA-C-restricted and thoroughly characterized HLA-B-restricted CMV epitopes were employed. Public TCR beta signatures marked donors with CMV infection and the matching HLA. General study points: HLA-C-restricted CMV-specific TCR beta clonotypes were dominant in the ex vivo response.

This clonotype turned up a few times. Its antigen is not identified. Per the germline V gene, CDR1 is SEHNR and CDR2 is FQNEAQ (reference sequence). V was shortened by 5 bases and J by 1 base, with 11 bases between the two germline ends. The CDR3 extends over 14 amino acids. TCRdb ran MiXCR on the reads and lists one entry per CDR3 protein. The sample yields around 430,000 distinct CDR3 sequences, roughly 42% seen once. This receptor was obtained from a human donor in good health (CMV status not recorded). Some clones in this sample may be carry-over from other donors' samples. Sample: cultured PBMCs, taken from culture after CMV antigen stimulation. The genes are TRBV7-9 and TRBJ2-5; D is uncertain. The CDR3 spells CASSGHAVQETQYF. The CDR3 DNA follows: TGTGCCAGCAGCGGGCATGCAGTCCAAGAGACCCAGTACTTC.